This TCR beta chain originates from a study of T cells in Graves' hyperthyroidism and ophthalmopathy. TCR beta CDR3 regions were amplified from RNA. HTBI primers were the set used in a first-round RT-PCR of the TCR CDR3. TCRdb itself ran the multiplex PCR reads through MiXCR, one entry per CDR3 protein. The sample yields 280,000 or so distinct CDR3 sequences, nearly 15% seen once. This clonotype was seen many times. Germline assignment: CDR1 KGHDR and CDR2 SFDVKD. This CDR3 has 19 amino acids. Trimming took off 5 bases at V and 4 bases at J, with 26 bases between the two ends. The gene calls are TRBV24-1 and TRBJ1-5; D is possibly TRBD1 (6 bases). Sequencing was performed on blood. This TCR derives from a woman aged 45-60 years with Graves' hyperthyroidism that later progressed to Graves' ophthalmopathy. CDR3 amino acids: CATSVGAGVQGYFNQPQHF. CDR3 coding DNA: TGTGCCACCAGTGTTGGGGCGGGGGTACAGGGCTACTTTAATCAGCCCCAGCATTTT.